The 14 T cell receptor beta chains listed next were all sequenced from one sample in a study of T cells in localized non-small cell lung cancer. The table came from immunoSEQ multiplex PCR; TCRdb's copy has only in-frame clones and leaves some out. The sample carries 38,000 or so clones, around 86% recorded once. This specimen consisted of peripheral blood mononuclear cells, obtained before any cancer treatment. The receptor set was obtained from a male donor older than 55 with stage II lung adenocarcinoma.

In its sample, this clone was seen once. CDR3 sequence reads: CSVEGGRRTEAFF. The DNA of the CDR3 is TGCAGCGTTGAAGGTGGGAGGAGGACTGAAGCTTTCTTT. The chain carries TRBV29-1 and TRBJ1-1; D remains ambiguous. The CDR3 totals 13 residues. Trimming took 1 base from V and 5 from J, leaving 11 bases between them. Per the germline V gene, CDR1 is SQVTM and CDR2 is ANQGSEA.

The rearrangement uses TRBV29-1 and TRBJ2-5, with D perhaps TRBD1 (6 bases). The V end lost 0 bases, the J end lost 1 base, and 9 bases lay between the germline ends. The germline CDR1 and CDR2 sequences are SQVTM and ANQGSEA. CDR3 length: 14 amino acids. CDR3 residues: CSVEDQGRQETQYF. CDR3 nucleotide sequence: TGCAGCGTTGAAGATCAGGGGCGCCAAGAGACCCAGTACTTC.

V and J are TRBV6-5 and TRBJ2-7, with D unresolved. Trimming pared 2 bases from V and 3 bases from J, leaving 11 bases between. The germline V gene has CDR1 MNHEY and CDR2 SVGAGI. The CDR3 consists of 14 residues. The DNA for the CDR3 is TGTGCCAGCAGTTACGATCCTTCCCTCTACGAGCAGTACTTC. Its translation is CASSYDPSLYEQYF.

The chain recombines TRBV27 with TRBJ2-6; D is unresolved. V lost 2 bases to trimming and J lost 4 bases, with 3 bases between them. Germline V gene sequence: CDR1 MNHEY, CDR2 SMNVEV (reference sequence). The CDR3 contains 13 residues. The CDR3 coding sequence is TGTGCCAGCAGTTTACTCGGGGCCAACGTCCTGACTTTC. It yields the protein CASSLLGANVLTF.

The chain carries TRBV4-3 and TRBJ2-5; unclear D gene. CDR1 is LGHNA and CDR2 is YSLEER in the germline V gene. V lost 0 bases, J lost 1 base, and 9 bases lay in between. The CDR3 is 15 amino acids. The CDR3 sequence is CASSQDPGFQETQYF. The CDR3 nucleotides are TGCGCCAGCAGCCAAGATCCCGGGTTCCAAGAGACCCAGTACTTC.

A note on this clone: At one boundary the junction diverges from the germline segment, which might be a read error. The V gene is TRBV28, the J gene TRBJ1-4; D possibly corresponds to TRBD1 (5 bases). The CDR3 loop spans 12 amino acids. The V gene's germline CDR1 is MDHEN and CDR2 SYDVKM. In nucleotides, the CDR3 is TGTGCCAGCAGTCCTAGACAGCCCTCTCCCGATTTT. Its protein is CASSPRQPSPDF.

The CDR3 reads CASSLRLAGERETQYF. CDR3 nucleotide sequence: TGTGCCAGCAGCCTGAGACTAGCGGGAGAGAGGGAGACCCAGTACTTC. The J gene is TRBJ2-5, the V gene TRBV11-2, with 12 bases matching TRBD2. Germline V lookup: CDR1 SGHAT, CDR2 FQNNGV. V dropped 5 bases and J dropped 5; count of bases not matched to a gene: 9. The CDR3 runs to 16 residues.

The chain combines TRBV5-4 with TRBJ2-1; the D is unclear. Germline CDR1 SGHNT, CDR2 YYREEE (reference sequence). This CDR3 spans 13 amino acids. Trimming pared 0 bases from V and 3 bases from J, leaving 4 bases between. CDR3 in amino acids: CASSLVGYNEQFF. The CDR3 coding sequence is TGTGCCAGCAGCTTGGTAGGCTACAATGAGCAGTTCTTC.

The gene calls are TRBV4-3 and TRBJ2-2; D remains unclear. CDR1 is LGHNA, CDR2 YSLEER, per germline. The CDR3 length is 16 residues. Trimming stripped 3 bases from V and 4 bases from J, with 15 bases between. DNA of the CDR3: TGCGCCAGCAGCCACCGAATATACCCAGGCACCGGGGAGCTGTTTTTT. Protein: CASSHRIYPGTGELFF.

CDR3 sequence: CASSVGQSSTEAFF. CDR3 bases: TGTGCCAGCAGCGTCGGACAGTCATCCACTGAAGCTTTCTTT. The genes are TRBV11-3 and TRBJ1-1; perhaps TRBD1 as D (6 bases). The CDR3 loop spans 14 amino acids. V lost 5 bases to trimming and J lost 4 bases, with 14 bases between them. Germline CDR1 reads SGHNT; CDR2 reads YENEEA.

This clone was seen a single time. The V call is TRBV7-2, the J call TRBJ2-4; D call uncertain. Germline V CDR1 and CDR2: SGHTA, FQGNSA. The CDR3 covers 13 residues. V was clipped by 5 bases and J by 7 bases, with 12 bases between them. The CDR3 DNA reads TGTGCCAGCAGCCTAGGCGGCACCAACATTCAGTACTTC. Its translation: CASSLGGTNIQYF.

The CDR3 DNA sequence: TGCGCCAGCAGCTTGGACAGACGCTCCTACAATGAGCAGTTCTTC. Translation gives CASSLDRRSYNEQFF. The chain couples TRBV5-1 to TRBJ2-1; no clear D gene. Trimming removed 0 bases at V and 0 bases at J, with 7 bases between. The CDR3 loop spans 15 amino acids. Per germline, CDR1 SGHRS and CDR2 YFSETQ.

This clone was detected only a few times. The V call is TRBV7-2, the J call TRBJ2-3; D call uncertain. The CDR3 consists of 13 residues. The V end was cut by 2 bases, the J end by 4 bases, with 7 bases between. Germline V gene data show CDR1 as SGHTA and CDR2 as FQGNSA. This CDR3 reads CASSLIPPDTQYF. CDR3 coding DNA: TGTGCCAGCAGCTTAATCCCCCCAGATACGCAGTATTTT. Together with reference TRBV7-2 and TRBJ2-3, the CDR3 gives the full variable domain: GAGVSQSPSNKVTEKGKDVELRCDPISGHTALYWYRQSLGQGLEFLIYFQGNSAPDKSGLPSDRFSAERTGGSVSTLTIQRTQQEDSAVYLCASSLIPPDTQYFGPGTRLTVL.

This sequence joins TRBV5-5 and TRBJ2-1; 12 bases map to TRBD2. The CDR3 spans 15 residues. From germline, CDR1 is SGHKS and CDR2 YYEKEE (reference sequence). Trimming removed 4 bases from V and 6 bases from J; junction bases left unmatched: 5. This chain's CDR3 is CASSPGLAGRNEQFF. CDR3 DNA: TGTGCCAGCAGCCCCGGACTAGCGGGACGCAATGAGCAGTTCTTC.